Listed here are 7 T cell receptor beta chains from one sample, sequenced in a study of beta chain features in type 1 diabetes. What was sequenced were expressed TCRB transcripts, since all of the isolated RNA had been reverse transcribed. Here immunoSEQ multiplex PCR was the method, and the copy in TCRdb shows in-frame clones only, minus some. The sample includes about 400,000 clones, around an eighth seen only once; the top ten take around 0.02%. Sequencing was done on a sample of naive CD4+ T cells from blood. These receptors all come from a man younger than 35 in good health.

This clone occurred a few times. DNA of the CDR3: TGCAGCGTTGAAAGGAGCGGGAGGGCCCGTGAGCAGTTCTTC. It yields the protein CSVERSGRAREQFF. The chain joins TRBV29-1 to TRBJ2-1; 10 positions agree with TRBD2. Germline V CDR1 and CDR2: SQVTM, ANQGSEA. V shed 2 bases, J shed 9 bases, and the junction held 7 bases outside the gene matches. This CDR3 is 14 amino acids long.

The chain has TRBV9 and TRBJ2-1; D may be TRBD2 (5 bases). V was clipped by 2 bases and J by 0 bases, with 12 bases between them. CDR3 length equals 16 residues. Germline V gene lookup returns CDR1 SGDLS and CDR2 YYNGEE. The CDR3, as DNA: TGTGCCAGCAGCGTCGTTAGCGCGAGCTCCTACAATGAGCAGTTCTTC. It specifies CASSVVSASSYNEQFF. Combining the CDR3 with reference TRBV9 and TRBJ2-1 gives the whole variable domain DSGVTQTPKHLITATGQRVTLRCSPRSGDLSVYWYQQSLDQGLQFLIQYYNGEERAKGNILERFSAQQFPDLHSELNLSSLELGDSALYFCASSVVSASSYNEQFFGPGTRLTVL.

V is TRBV2 and J is TRBJ1-1; D may be TRBD1 (6 bases). The germline V gene encodes CDR1 SNHLY and CDR2 FYNNEI. This CDR3 is built from 15 residues. Trimming cost V 4 bases and J 2 bases, with 14 bases left between them. The CDR3 is CASSAQGFVNTEAFF. CDR3 nucleotides: TGTGCCAGCAGTGCCCAGGGGTTTGTAAACACTGAAGCTTTCTTT.

This clone was counted between two and nine times. Here the CDR3 reads CASSQNTGLANNEQFF. As DNA, the CDR3 is TGCGCCAGCAGCCAAAACACGGGACTGGCAAACAATGAGCAGTTCTTC. The rearrangement joins TRBV4-1 to TRBJ2-1, with D possibly matching TRBD2 (6 bases). Germline loops: CDR1 MGHRA, CDR2 YSYEKL. Trimming shortened V by 2 bases and J by 5 bases, and 16 bases separated the two germline ends. CDR3 length: 16 residues.

This chain connects TRBV7-3 to TRBJ2-2; D is perhaps TRBD2 (6 bases). V was trimmed by 2 bases and J by 6 bases, leaving 7 bases between them. This CDR3 contains 13 residues. Germline CDR1 and CDR2: SGHTA and FQGTGA. This CDR3 reads CASSLGEAGELFF. As DNA, the CDR3 is TGTGCCAGCAGCTTAGGGGAGGCCGGGGAGCTGTTTTTT.

V and J are TRBV7-2 and TRBJ2-1, with TRBD2 matching 7 bases. The trim removed 5 bases at V and 1 base at J, leaving 8 bases unmatched. Germline V lookup: CDR1 SGHTA, CDR2 FQGNSA. This CDR3 has 16 amino acids. CDR3 nucleotides: TGTGCCAGCAGCCCGTTTCTAGCGGTTTCCTACAATGAGCAGTTCTTC. Protein product: CASSPFLAVSYNEQFF. The full variable domain, with the rest looked up from reference TRBV7-2 and TRBJ2-1, is GAGVSQSPSNKVTEKGKDVELRCDPISGHTALYWYRQSLGQGLEFLIYFQGNSAPDKSGLPSDRFSAERTGGSVSTLTIQRTQQEDSAVYLCASSPFLAVSYNEQFFGPGTRLTVL.

This clone turned up a few times. The chain couples TRBV4-1 to TRBJ1-5, with D perhaps TRBD1 (5 bases). The CDR3 extends over 14 amino acids. Germline lookup yields CDR1 MGHRA and CDR2 YSYEKL. The germline V and J ends were trimmed by 5 bases and 4 bases, with 12 bases remaining between them. The CDR3 DNA reads TGCGCCAGCAGCGTACGGACAACTAATCAGCCCCAGCATTTT. Encoded protein: CASSVRTTNQPQHF.